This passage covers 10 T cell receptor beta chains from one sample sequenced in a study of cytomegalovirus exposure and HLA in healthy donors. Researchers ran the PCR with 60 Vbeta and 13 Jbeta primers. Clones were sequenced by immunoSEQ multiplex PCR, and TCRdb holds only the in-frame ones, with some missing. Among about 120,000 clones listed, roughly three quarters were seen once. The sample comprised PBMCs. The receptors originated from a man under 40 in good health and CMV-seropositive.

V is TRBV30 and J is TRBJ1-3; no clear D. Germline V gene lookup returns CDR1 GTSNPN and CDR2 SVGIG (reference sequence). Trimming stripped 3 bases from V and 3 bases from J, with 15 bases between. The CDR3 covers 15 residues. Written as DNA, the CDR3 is TGTGCCTGGAGCCCCGGAGTAGTAGGTGGAAACACCATATATTTT. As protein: CAWSPGVVGGNTIYF.

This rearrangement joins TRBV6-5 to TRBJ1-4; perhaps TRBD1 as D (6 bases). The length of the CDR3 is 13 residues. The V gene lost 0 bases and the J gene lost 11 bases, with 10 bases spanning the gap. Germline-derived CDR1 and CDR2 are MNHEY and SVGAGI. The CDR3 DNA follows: TGTGCCAGCAGTTACTCGGGGAGGGGGAAACTGTTTTTT. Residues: CASSYSGRGKLFF.

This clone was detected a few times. For the CDR3, the DNA is TGCAGCGCCCCGACGGACAGGGGCCACTATGGCTACACCTTC. This codes for CSAPTDRGHYGYTF. The chain recombines TRBV29-1 with TRBJ1-2; 9 bases agree with TRBD1. The CDR3 spans 14 residues. V trimming: 7 bases; J trimming: 3 bases; junction bases outside the gene matches: 9. Germline assignment: CDR1 SQVTM and CDR2 ANQGSEA.

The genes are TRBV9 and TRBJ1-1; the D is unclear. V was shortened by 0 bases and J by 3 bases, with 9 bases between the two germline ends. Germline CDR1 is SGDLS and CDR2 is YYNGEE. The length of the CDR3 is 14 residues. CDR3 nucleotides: TGTGCCAGCAGCGTAGGGCGGCGTGACACTGAAGCTTTCTTT. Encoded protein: CASSVGRRDTEAFF.

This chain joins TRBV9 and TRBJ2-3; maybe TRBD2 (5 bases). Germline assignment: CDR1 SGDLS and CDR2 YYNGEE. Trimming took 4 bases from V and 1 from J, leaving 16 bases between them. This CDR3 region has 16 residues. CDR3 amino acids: CASSKTVGEGTDTQYF. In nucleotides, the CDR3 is TGTGCCAGCAGCAAAACGGTGGGAGAGGGCACAGATACGCAGTATTTT.

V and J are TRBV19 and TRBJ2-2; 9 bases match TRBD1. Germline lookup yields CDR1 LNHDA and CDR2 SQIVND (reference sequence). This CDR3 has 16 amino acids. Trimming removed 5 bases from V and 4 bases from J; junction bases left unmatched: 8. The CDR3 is CASSLRTGVGTGELFF. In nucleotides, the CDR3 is TGTGCCAGTAGTTTACGGACAGGGGTGGGCACCGGGGAGCTGTTTTTT.

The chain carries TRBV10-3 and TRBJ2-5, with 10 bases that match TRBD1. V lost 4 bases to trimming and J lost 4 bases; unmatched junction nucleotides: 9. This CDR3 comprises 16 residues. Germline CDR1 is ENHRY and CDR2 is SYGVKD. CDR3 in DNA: TGTGCCATCAGTGGGACAGGGGGGAGGGTGAGAGAGACCCAGTACTTC. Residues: CAISGTGGRVRETQYF.

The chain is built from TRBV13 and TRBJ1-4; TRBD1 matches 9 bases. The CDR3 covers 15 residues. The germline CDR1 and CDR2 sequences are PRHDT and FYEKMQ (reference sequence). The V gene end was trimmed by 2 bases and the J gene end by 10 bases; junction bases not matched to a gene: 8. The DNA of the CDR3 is TGTGCCAGCAGCTTAATACAGGGGGCGGTAAGAAAACTGTTTTTT. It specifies CASSLIQGAVRKLFF.

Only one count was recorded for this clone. CDR3 sequence (DNA): TGTGCCAGCAGCAAAGGGGCTAGCGGCCTCCAAGAGACCCAGTACTTC. Protein: CASSKGASGLQETQYF. The chain carries TRBV21-1 and TRBJ2-5; the table calls TRBD2, which could not be checked here. TRBV21-1 is a listed pseudogene. CDR3 size: 16 residues.

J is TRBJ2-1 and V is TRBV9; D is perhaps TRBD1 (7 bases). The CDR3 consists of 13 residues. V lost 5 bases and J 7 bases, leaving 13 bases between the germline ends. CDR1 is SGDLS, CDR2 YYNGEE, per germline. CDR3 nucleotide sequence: TGTGCCAGCAGTGGGGGGACAGTTAATGAGCAGTTCTTC. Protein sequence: CASSGGTVNEQFF. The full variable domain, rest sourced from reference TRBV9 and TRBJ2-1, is DSGVTQTPKHLITATGQRVTLRCSPRSGDLSVYWYQQSLDQGLQFLIQYYNGEERAKGNILERFSAQQFPDLHSELNLSSLELGDSALYFCASSGGTVNEQFFGPGTRLTVL.